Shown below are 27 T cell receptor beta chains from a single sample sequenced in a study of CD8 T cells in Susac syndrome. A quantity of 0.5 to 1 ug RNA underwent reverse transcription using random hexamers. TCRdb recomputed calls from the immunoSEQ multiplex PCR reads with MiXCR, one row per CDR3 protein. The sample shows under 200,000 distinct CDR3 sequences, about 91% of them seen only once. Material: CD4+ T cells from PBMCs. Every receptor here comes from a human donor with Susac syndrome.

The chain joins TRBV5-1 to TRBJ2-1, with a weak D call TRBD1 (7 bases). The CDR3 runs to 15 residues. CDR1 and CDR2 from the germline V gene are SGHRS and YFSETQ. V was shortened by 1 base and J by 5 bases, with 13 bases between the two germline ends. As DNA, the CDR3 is TGCGCCAGCAGCTTGCTGGAGGGGGCTAACAATGAGCAGTTCTTC. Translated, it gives CASSLLEGANNEQFF.

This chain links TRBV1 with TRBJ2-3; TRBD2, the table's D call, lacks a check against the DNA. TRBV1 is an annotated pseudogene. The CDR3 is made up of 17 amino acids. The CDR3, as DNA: TGCACCAGCAGCCAAATTACTGGGCCGTCCCTTACAGATACGCAGTATTTT. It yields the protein CTSSQITGPSLTDTQYF.

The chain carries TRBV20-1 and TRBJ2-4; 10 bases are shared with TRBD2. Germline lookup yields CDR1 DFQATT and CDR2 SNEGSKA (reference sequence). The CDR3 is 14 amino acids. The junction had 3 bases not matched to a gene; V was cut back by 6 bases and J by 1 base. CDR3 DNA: TGCAGTGCCCCGGGACTAGCGGCCAAAAACATTCAGTACTTC. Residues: CSAPGLAAKNIQYF.

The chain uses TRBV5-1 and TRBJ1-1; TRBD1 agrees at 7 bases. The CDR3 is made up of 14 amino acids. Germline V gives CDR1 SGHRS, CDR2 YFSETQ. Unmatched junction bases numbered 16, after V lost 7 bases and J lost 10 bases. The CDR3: CASREESGGQRAFF. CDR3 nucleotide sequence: TGCGCCAGCCGCGAAGAGTCAGGGGGGCAGAGAGCTTTCTTT.

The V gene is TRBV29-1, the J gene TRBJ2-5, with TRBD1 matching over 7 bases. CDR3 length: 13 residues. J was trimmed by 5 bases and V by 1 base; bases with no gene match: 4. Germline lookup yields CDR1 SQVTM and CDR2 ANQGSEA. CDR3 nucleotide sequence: TGCAGCGTTGAAGGAGACAGGGCTGAGACCCAGTACTTC. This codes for CSVEGDRAETQYF.

The CDR3 DNA reads as TGTGCCAGCAGGCCCGGCGCCACTAGCGGGGAAACGCGCAATGAGCAGTTCTTC. Protein sequence: CASRPGATSGETRNEQFF. This chain links TRBV6-1 with TRBJ2-1, with 10 bases matching TRBD2. The germline V gene has CDR1 MNHNS and CDR2 SASEGT. There are 18 residues in the CDR3. V was pared by 6 bases and J by 6 bases, with 17 bases of the junction left unmatched.

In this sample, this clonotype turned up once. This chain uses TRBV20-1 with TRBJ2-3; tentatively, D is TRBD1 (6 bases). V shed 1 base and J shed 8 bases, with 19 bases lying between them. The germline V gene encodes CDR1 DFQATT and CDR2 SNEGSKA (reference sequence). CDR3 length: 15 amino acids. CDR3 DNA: TGCAGTGCTAGAGTGGTTGGGCGGACCAGGGGTACGCAGTATTTT. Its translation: CSARVVGRTRGTQYF.

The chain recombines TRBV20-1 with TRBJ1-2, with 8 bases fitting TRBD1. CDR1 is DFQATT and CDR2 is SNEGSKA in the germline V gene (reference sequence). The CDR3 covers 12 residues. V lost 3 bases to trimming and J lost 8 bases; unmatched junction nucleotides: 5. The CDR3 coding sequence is TGCAGTGCTAGGGGGACAGGCAGCGGCTACACCTTC. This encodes CSARGTGSGYTF.

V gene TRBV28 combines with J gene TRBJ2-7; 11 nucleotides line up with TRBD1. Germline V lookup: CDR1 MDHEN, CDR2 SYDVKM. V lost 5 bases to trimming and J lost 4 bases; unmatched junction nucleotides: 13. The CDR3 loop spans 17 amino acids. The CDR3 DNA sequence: TGTGCCAGCAGTGGCCCTCAGGACAGGGGGCGATGGTACGAGCAGTACTTC. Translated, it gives CASSGPQDRGRWYEQYF.

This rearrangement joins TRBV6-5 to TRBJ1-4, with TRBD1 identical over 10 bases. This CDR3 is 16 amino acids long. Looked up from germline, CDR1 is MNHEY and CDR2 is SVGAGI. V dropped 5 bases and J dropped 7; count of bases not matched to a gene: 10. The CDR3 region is CASSDESGTGAEKLFF. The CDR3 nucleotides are TGTGCCAGCAGTGACGAATCAGGGACAGGGGCTGAAAAACTGTTTTTT.

CDR3 loop: CASSPRGATGELFF. In DNA form, the CDR3 reads TGTGCCAGCAGTCCGAGGGGGGCCACCGGGGAGCTGTTTTTT. The V gene is TRBV3-1, the J gene TRBJ2-2, with D perhaps being TRBD1 or TRBD2 (6 bases each). V was clipped by 6 bases and J by 4 bases, with 12 bases between them. Germline-derived CDR1 and CDR2 are LGHDT and YNNKEL (reference sequence). The CDR3 has 14 amino acids.

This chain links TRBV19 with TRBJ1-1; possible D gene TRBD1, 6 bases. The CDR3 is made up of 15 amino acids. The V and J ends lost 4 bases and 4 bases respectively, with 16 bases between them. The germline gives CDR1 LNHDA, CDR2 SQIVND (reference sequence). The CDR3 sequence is CASSSNRVGGTEAFF. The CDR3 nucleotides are TGTGCCAGTAGTAGTAACAGGGTAGGGGGCACTGAAGCTTTCTTT. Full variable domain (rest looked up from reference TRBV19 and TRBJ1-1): DGGITQSPKYLFRKEGQNVTLSCEQNLNHDAMYWYRQDPGQGLRLIYYSQIVNDFQKGDIAEGYSVSREKKESFPLTVTSAQKNPTAFYLCASSSNRVGGTEAFFGQGTRLTVV.

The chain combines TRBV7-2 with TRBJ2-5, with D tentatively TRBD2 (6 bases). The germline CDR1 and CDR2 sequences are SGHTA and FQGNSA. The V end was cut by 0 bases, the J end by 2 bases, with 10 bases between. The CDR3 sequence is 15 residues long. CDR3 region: CASSLAASAQETQYF. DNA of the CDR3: TGTGCCAGCAGCTTAGCGGCTAGCGCACAAGAGACCCAGTACTTC.

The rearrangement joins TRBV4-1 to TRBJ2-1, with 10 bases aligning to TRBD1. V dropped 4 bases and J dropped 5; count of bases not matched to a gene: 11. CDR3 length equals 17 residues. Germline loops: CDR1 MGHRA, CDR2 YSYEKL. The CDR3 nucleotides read TGCGCCAGCAGCCGCCTGGGACAGGGGCTAAAGGACAATGAGCAGTTCTTC. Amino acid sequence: CASSRLGQGLKDNEQFF.

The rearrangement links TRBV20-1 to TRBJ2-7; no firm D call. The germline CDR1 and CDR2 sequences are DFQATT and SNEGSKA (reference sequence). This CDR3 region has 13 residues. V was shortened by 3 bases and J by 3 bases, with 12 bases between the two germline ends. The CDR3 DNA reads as TGCAGTGCTAGCGGGCTAGGGATCTACGAGCAGTACTTC. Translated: CSASGLGIYEQYF.

The CDR3 coding sequence is TGTGCCAGCAGCCGACTCGGGACAAACCAAGAGACCCAGTACTTC. Residues: CASSRLGTNQETQYF. V is TRBV5-4 and J is TRBJ2-5, with D possibly matching TRBD1 (6 bases). The CDR3 loop spans 15 amino acids. Germline CDR1 and CDR2: SGHNT and YYREEE (reference sequence). Trimming stripped 4 bases from V and 0 bases from J, with 13 bases between.

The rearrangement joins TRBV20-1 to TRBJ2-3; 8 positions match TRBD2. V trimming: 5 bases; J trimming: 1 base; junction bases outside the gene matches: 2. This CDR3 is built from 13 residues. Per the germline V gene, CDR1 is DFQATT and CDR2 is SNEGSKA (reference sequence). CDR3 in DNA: TGCAGTGCTTTTAGCGGGGGCACAGATACGCAGTATTTT. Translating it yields CSAFSGGTDTQYF.

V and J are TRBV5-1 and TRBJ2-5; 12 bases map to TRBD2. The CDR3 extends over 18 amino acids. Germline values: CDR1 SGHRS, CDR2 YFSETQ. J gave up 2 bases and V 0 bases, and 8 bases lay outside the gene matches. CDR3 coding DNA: TGCGCCAGCAGCTTGGGATGGACTAGCGGGAATCTACAAGAGACCCAGTACTTC. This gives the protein CASSLGWTSGNLQETQYF.

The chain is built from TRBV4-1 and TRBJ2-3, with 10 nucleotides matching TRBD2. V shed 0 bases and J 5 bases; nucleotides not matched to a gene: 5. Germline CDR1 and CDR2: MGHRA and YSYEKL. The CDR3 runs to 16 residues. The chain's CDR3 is CASSQDLERGGDTQYF. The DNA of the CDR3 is TGCGCCAGCAGCCAAGATCTGGAGCGGGGGGGAGATACGCAGTATTTT.

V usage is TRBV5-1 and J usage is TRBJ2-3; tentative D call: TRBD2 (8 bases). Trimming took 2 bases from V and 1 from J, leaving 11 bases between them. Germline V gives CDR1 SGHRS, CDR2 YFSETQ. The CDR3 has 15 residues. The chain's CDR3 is CASSFSGTGTDTQYF. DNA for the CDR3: TGCGCCAGCAGCTTTAGCGGGACAGGCACAGATACGCAGTATTTT.

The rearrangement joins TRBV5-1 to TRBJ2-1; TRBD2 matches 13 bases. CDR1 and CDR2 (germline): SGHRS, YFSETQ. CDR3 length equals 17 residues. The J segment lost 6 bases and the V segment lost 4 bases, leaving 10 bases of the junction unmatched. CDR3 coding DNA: TGCGCCAGCAGCCCGAGGACTAGCGGGGGTGGGGGCAATGAGCAGTTCTTC. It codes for CASSPRTSGGGGNEQFF.

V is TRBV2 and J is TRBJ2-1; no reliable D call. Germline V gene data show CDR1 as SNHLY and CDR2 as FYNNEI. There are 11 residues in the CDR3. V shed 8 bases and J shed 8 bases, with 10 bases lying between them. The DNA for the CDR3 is TGTGCCAGCGGCGTTAGGGATGAGCAGTTCTTC. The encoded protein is CASGVRDEQFF.

CDR3 amino acids: CASRAGTEGSGTQYF. The CDR3 DNA reads as TGTGCCAGCAGAGCTGGGACGGAGGGGAGTGGGACCCAGTACTTC. The chain carries TRBV6-5 and TRBJ2-5; tentative D call: TRBD2 (6 bases). The CDR3 runs 15 residues. V was shortened by 6 bases and J by 7 bases, with 21 bases between the two germline ends. The germline CDR1 and CDR2 sequences are MNHEY and SVGAGI.

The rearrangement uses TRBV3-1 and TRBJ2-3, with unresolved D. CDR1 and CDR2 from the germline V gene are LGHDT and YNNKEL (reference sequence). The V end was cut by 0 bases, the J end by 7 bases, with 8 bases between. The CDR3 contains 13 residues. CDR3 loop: CASSQDRLNTQYF. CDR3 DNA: TGTGCCAGCAGCCAAGATAGGCTGAATACGCAGTATTTT.

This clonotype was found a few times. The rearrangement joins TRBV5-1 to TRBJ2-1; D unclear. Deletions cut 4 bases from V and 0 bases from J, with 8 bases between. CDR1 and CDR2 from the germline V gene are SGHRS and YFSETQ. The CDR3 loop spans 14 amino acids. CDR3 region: CASSPEPSYNEQFF. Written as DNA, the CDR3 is TGCGCCAGCAGCCCGGAGCCCTCCTACAATGAGCAGTTCTTC.

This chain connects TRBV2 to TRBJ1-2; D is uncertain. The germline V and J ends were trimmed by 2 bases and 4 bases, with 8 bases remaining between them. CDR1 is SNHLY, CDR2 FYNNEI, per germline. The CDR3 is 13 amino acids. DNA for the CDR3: TGTGCCAGCAGTGAACGGGCTAGCTATGGCTACACCTTC. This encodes CASSERASYGYTF.

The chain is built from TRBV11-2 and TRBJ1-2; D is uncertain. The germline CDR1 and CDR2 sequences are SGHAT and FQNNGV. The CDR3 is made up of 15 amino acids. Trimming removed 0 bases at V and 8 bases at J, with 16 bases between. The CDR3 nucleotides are TGTGCCAGCAGCTTAGATCTAGGTCTTCCGGGAGGCTACACCTTC. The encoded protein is CASSLDLGLPGGYTF.